These 2 T cell receptor beta chains originate from one sample sequenced in a study of blood T cell repertoires in COVID-19. Profiling relied on immunoSEQ multiplex PCR, and the TCRdb table lists in-frame clones only, not all of them. The repertoire consists of about 380,000 clones, with roughly 91% occurring once and the leading ten covering 0.9% to 1.5%. The sequencing input was PBMCs or T cells enriched from blood (not recorded which). The receptors come from a woman aged 18 to 35 who had recovered from COVID-19.

V gene TRBV5-1 combines with J gene TRBJ2-1; 8 nucleotides agree with TRBD2. The germline gives CDR1 SGHRS, CDR2 YFSETQ. V was clipped by 0 bases and J by 4 bases; unmatched bases: 15. This CDR3 has 19 residues. In DNA form, the CDR3 reads TGCGCCAGCAGCTTGGCCAGGGGAATGATAGCGGGACGGTACAATGAGCAGTTCTTC. It is translated as CASSLARGMIAGRYNEQFF.

This chain joins TRBV29-1 and TRBJ2-7, with TRBD1 identical over 9 bases. V lost 3 bases to trimming and J lost 1 base; unmatched junction nucleotides: 7. The CDR3 spans 15 residues. Germline V lookup: CDR1 SQVTM, CDR2 ANQGSEA. The DNA for the CDR3 is TGCAGCGTTGAGCTGGGGGGACAGGGTTCCTACGAGCAGTACTTC. Translated: CSVELGGQGSYEQYF.